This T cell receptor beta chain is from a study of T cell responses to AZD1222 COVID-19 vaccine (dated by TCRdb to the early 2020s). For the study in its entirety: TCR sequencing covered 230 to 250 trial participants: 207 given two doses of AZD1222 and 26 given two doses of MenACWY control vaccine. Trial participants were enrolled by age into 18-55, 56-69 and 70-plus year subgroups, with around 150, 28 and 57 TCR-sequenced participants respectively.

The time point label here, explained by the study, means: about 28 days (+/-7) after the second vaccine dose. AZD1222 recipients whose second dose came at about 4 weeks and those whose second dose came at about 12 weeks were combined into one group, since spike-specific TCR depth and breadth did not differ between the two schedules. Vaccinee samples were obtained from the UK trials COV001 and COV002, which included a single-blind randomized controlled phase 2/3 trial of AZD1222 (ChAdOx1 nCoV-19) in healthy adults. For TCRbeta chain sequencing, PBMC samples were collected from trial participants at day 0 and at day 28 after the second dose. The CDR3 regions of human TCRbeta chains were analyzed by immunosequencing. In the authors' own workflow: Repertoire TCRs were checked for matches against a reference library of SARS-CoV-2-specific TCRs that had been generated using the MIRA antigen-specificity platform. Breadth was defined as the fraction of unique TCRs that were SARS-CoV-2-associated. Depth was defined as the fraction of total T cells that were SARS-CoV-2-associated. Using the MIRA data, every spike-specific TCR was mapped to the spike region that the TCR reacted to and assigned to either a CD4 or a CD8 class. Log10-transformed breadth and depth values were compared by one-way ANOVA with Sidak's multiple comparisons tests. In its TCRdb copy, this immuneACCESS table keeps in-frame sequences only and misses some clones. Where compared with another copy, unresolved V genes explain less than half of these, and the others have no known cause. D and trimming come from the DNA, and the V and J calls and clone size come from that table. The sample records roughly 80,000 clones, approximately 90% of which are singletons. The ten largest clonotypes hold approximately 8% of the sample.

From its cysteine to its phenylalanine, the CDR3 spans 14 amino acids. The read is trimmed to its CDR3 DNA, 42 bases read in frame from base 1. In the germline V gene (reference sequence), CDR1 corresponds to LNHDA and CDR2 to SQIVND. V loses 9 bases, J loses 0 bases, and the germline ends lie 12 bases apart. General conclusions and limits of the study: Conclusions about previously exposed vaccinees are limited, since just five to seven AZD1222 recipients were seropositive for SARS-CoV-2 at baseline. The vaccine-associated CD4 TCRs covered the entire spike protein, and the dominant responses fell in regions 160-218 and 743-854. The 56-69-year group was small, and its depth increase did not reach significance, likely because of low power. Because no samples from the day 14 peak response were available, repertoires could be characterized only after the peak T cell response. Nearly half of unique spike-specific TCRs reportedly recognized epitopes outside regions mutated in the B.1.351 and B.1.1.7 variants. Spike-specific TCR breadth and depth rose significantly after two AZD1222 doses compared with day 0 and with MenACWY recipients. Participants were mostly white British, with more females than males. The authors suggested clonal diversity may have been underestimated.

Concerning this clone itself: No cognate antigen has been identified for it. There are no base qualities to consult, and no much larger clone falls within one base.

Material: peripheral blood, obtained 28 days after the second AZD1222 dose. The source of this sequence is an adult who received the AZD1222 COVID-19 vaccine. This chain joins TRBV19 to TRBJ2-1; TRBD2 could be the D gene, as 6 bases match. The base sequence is TGTGCCAGCGGGGGTCGGACCTCCTACAATGAGCAGTTCTTC. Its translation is CASGGRTSYNEQFF. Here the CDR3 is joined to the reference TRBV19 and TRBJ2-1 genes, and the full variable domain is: DGGITQSPKYLFRKEGQNVTLSCEQNLNHDAMYWYRQDPGQGLRLIYYSQIVNDFQKGDIAEGYSVSREKKESFPLTVTSAQKNPTAFYLCASGGRTSYNEQFFGPGTRLTVL.